The 31 T cell receptor beta chains presented below share a single source sample, sequenced in a study of T cells in Graves' hyperthyroidism and ophthalmopathy. From RNA transcripts, TCR beta CDR3 regions were amplified. A first-round RT-PCR of the TCR CDR3 used the HTBI primer set. Via MiXCR, TCRdb re-called the multiplex PCR reads, giving one row per CDR3 protein. The sample has 300,000 to 350,000 distinct CDR3 sequences, 21% seen once. Sequenced input: blood. These receptor sequences come from a woman between 50 and 59 years old with Graves' hyperthyroidism.

About this clonotype itself: Being one base from a much bigger clone, this may be a read error. The CDR3 DNA reads as TGTGCCAGCAGCTTAGATTGTAGGACACGCTATGGCTACACCTTC. Translation: CASSLDCRTRYGYTF. The chain uses TRBV11-3 and TRBJ1-2; D possibly corresponds to TRBD1 (5 bases). Trimming stripped 0 bases from V and 4 bases from J, with 12 bases between. Germline loops: CDR1 SGHNT, CDR2 YENEEA. The CDR3 consists of 15 residues.

This chain joins TRBV7-2 and TRBJ2-1, with D perhaps matching TRBD2 (5 bases). Looked up from germline, CDR1 is SGHTA and CDR2 is FQGNSA. This CDR3 has 13 residues. Between the trimmed V and J ends, which lost 1 base and 8 bases, there was a span of 9 bases. Here the CDR3 reads CASSLVGADEQFF. CDR3 nucleotide sequence: TGTGCCAGCAGCTTAGTAGGAGCGGATGAGCAGTTCTTC.

In this sample, this clonotype turned up once. V and J are TRBV28 and TRBJ1-2; no reliable D call. V dropped 0 bases and J dropped 7 bases, with 9 bases sitting between them. The length of the CDR3 is 13 residues. From germline, CDR1 is MDHEN and CDR2 SYDVKM. The CDR3 protein is CASSLWREVGYTF. DNA of the CDR3: TGTGCCAGCAGTTTATGGAGGGAGGTTGGCTACACCTTC.

This clonotype was seen repeatedly, ten times or more. V usage is TRBV28 and J usage is TRBJ2-7, with D maybe TRBD2 (5 bases). The CDR3 loop spans 15 amino acids. Germline V CDR1 and CDR2: MDHEN, SYDVKM. The V end was cut by 6 bases, the J end by 5 bases, with 20 bases between. The DNA of the CDR3 is TGTGCCAGCAGAACTCGCCGAGGGAAAAAGGACGAGCAGTACTTC. Amino acids: CASRTRRGKKDEQYF.

This clonotype was detected once. The J gene is TRBJ2-7, the V gene TRBV27, with a weak D call TRBD2 (6 bases). This CDR3 spans 16 amino acids. The V and J ends lost 4 bases and 2 bases respectively, with 18 bases between them. Per the germline V gene, CDR1 is MNHEY and CDR2 is SMNVEV (reference sequence). The CDR3 region has the DNA TGTGCCAGCAGTTCCACGGGAGCGCCGGGAACCTACGAGCAGTACTTC. Translation: CASSSTGAPGTYEQYF.

This clonotype showed up many times. V gene TRBV6-2 or TRBV6-3 combines with J gene TRBJ1-5, with a possible D match to TRBD1 (5 bases). The CDR3 contains 15 residues. Germline CDR1 and CDR2: MNHEY and SVGEGT. V gave up 7 bases and J gave up 3 bases, with 16 bases separating them. The CDR3 is CASTKGQIPNQPQHF. CDR3 DNA: TGTGCCAGCACCAAGGGGCAGATCCCCAATCAGCCCCAGCATTTT.

This clonotype was picked up a small number of times. The genes are TRBV29-1 and TRBJ1-1; possibly TRBD1 for D (6 bases). The CDR3 runs to 13 residues. Germline V gives CDR1 SQVTM, CDR2 ANQGSEA. Trimming cost V 2 bases and J 3 bases, with 10 bases left between them. CDR3 region: CSVETGSHTEAFF. The CDR3 bases are TGCAGCGTTGAAACAGGGTCTCACACTGAAGCTTTCTTT.

The gene calls are TRBV2 and TRBJ2-2, with 7 bases matching TRBD1. Germline loops: CDR1 SNHLY, CDR2 FYNNEI. V was clipped by 5 bases and J by 1 base; unmatched bases: 4. The CDR3 spans 15 residues. The CDR3 loop reads CASSSQGRNTGELFF. CDR3 in DNA: TGTGCCAGCAGTTCACAGGGGCGGAACACCGGGGAGCTGTTTTTT.

Many counts were recorded for this clonotype. The genes are TRBV5-5 and TRBJ2-1; D may match TRBD1 or TRBD2 (5 bases each). The CDR3 extends over 14 amino acids. Looked up from germline, CDR1 is SGHKS and CDR2 is YYEKEE (reference sequence). V lost 1 base and J lost 5, with 10 bases in between. The CDR3 region is CASSLWRGDNEQFF. Here the CDR3 DNA reads TGTGCCAGCAGCTTGTGGAGAGGGGACAATGAGCAGTTCTTC.

The chain employs TRBV12-3 or TRBV12-4 and TRBJ1-3, with 7 bases lining up with TRBD1. Losses at the gene ends were 6 bases for V and 8 bases for J; bases not matched to a gene: 10. CDR3 length equals 14 residues. The CDR3 bases are TGTGCCAGCAGAAGACAGGGCGCGGGTGACACCATATATTTT. Residues: CASRRQGAGDTIYF.

This clonotype was observed at least ten times. The CDR3 sequence is CAIRAPGKGFKQETQYF. The CDR3 nucleotides are TGTGCCATCAGGGCCCCCGGGAAGGGGTTCAAACAAGAGACCCAGTACTTC. The chain links TRBV24-1 to TRBJ2-5; D possibly matches TRBD1 or TRBD2 (5 bases each). Trimming took off 11 bases at V and 2 bases at J, with 26 bases between the two ends. In germline, CDR1 is KGHDR, CDR2 SFDVKD. The CDR3 spans 17 residues.

This clonotype was detected ten times or more. The V call is TRBV19, the J call TRBJ1-1; 7 bases map to TRBD1. Germline CDR1 LNHDA, CDR2 SQIVND (reference sequence). The CDR3 consists of 16 residues. V shed 7 bases, J shed 0 bases, and the junction held 11 bases outside the gene matches. DNA for the CDR3: TGTGCCAGTACTTACAGGGGTACTAGGATGAACACTGAAGCTTTCTTT. Translating it yields CASTYRGTRMNTEAFF.

This clonotype was observed many times. V is TRBV18 and J is TRBJ1-3; D gene uncertain. Germline loops: CDR1 KGHSH, CDR2 LQKENI. The CDR3 extends over 13 amino acids. V lost 6 bases and J 0 bases, leaving 6 bases between the germline ends. The CDR3: CASSESSGNTIYF. In DNA form, the CDR3 reads TGTGCCAGCTCCGAGAGCTCTGGAAACACCATATATTTT.

This clonotype was detected many times. The rearrangement uses TRBV15 and TRBJ1-1, with D perhaps TRBD1 (5 bases). The CDR3 loop spans 11 amino acids. V dropped 7 bases and J dropped 10 bases, with 13 bases sitting between them. Germline V CDR1 and CDR2: LNHNV, YYDKDF (reference sequence). This CDR3 reads CATMGGAGAFF. CDR3 in DNA: TGTGCCACCATGGGAGGGGCGGGAGCTTTCTTT.

Comments on this clonotype: A junction end diverges from the germline sequence, so it may reflect a read error. The rearrangement links TRBV3-1 to TRBJ2-7, with D possibly TRBD2 on 5 matching bases. CDR3 length equals 14 residues. The germline CDR1 and CDR2 sequences are LGHDT and YNNKEL (reference sequence). In DNA, the CDR3 is TGTGCCAGCAGCCACGGGGTGAAAGCCTACGAGCAGTGCTTC. Translating it yields CASSHGVKAYEQCF.

This clonotype was counted ten times or more. The chain has TRBV12-3 or TRBV12-4 and TRBJ2-1, with TRBD2 identical over 7 bases. This CDR3 spans 16 amino acids. The trim removed 6 bases at V and 5 bases at J, leaving 13 bases unmatched. The CDR3 DNA reads as TGTGCCAGCAGCCCCGGTTGGGAGGGCCCCGACAATGAGCAGTTCTTC. Translating gives CASSPGWEGPDNEQFF.

This clonotype was seen many times. The chain uses TRBV20-1 and TRBJ2-1, with D unresolved. V lost 0 bases and J 5 bases, leaving 5 bases between the germline ends. This CDR3 contains 12 residues. CDR1 DFQATT and CDR2 SNEGSKA come from the germline V gene (reference sequence). CDR3 protein: CSARDWNNEQFF. The CDR3 nucleotides read TGCAGTGCTAGAGATTGGAACAATGAGCAGTTCTTC.

In this sample, this clonotype turned up many times. The rearrangement joins TRBV7-2 to TRBJ2-2; a weak D match, TRBD1 (5 bases). The germline gives CDR1 SGHTA, CDR2 FQGNSA. V dropped 4 bases and J dropped 6 bases, with 9 bases sitting between them. The CDR3 totals 13 residues. The CDR3 spells CASSSRVSGELFF. CDR3 in DNA: TGTGCCAGCAGCTCCAGGGTATCCGGGGAGCTGTTTTTT.

About this clonotype: One base away lies a much larger clone, so this may be a sequencing read error. CDR3 DNA sequence: TGTGCCAGCAGTCCTTCCGGGACTTCTAGTGAAAAACTGTTTTTT. Translated, it gives CASSPSGTSSEKLFF. The chain couples TRBV12-3 or TRBV12-4 to TRBJ1-4; a weak D match, TRBD1 (5 bases). This CDR3 comprises 15 residues. V shed 5 bases and J shed 7 bases, with 17 bases lying between them.

This clonotype was counted many times. The chain uses TRBV6-2 or TRBV6-3 and TRBJ2-3; 7 nucleotides match TRBD2. Germline CDR1 and CDR2: MNHEY and SVGEGT. V shed 2 bases and J 4 bases; nucleotides not matched to a gene: 18. The CDR3 contains 19 residues. The CDR3 DNA follows: TGTGCCAGCAGTTACCCCCTTGGGCGCATTCTCCGGGGGGCAGATACGCAGTATTTT. Translated: CASSYPLGRILRGADTQYF.

This clonotype has a handful of counts. It is unclear where the CDR3 begins or ends on the DNA, so no DNA is shown, and the CDR3 is as TCRdb lists it. This chain links TRBV6-1 with TRBJ2-2. Counting both end residues, the CDR3 totals 13 amino acids. CDR1 is MNHNS, CDR2 SASEGT, per germline. The chain's CDR3 is CASSEFGAGELFF.

This clonotype has at least ten counts. V is TRBV7-8 and J is TRBJ2-1; 9 bases map to TRBD2. Per germline, CDR1 SGHVS and CDR2 FQNEAQ. J was trimmed by 0 bases and V by 4 bases; bases with no gene match: 7. The CDR3 has 17 amino acids. This CDR3 is CASSSQRGASSYNEQFF. The CDR3 DNA follows: TGTGCCAGCAGCTCGCAGCGGGGGGCTAGCTCCTACAATGAGCAGTTCTTC.

At least ten counts were recorded for this clonotype. V usage is TRBV27 and J usage is TRBJ2-7; TRBD2 agrees at 7 bases. The CDR3 contains 16 residues. V lost 5 bases, J lost 2 bases, and 12 bases stayed unmatched. CDR1 and CDR2 (germline): MNHEY, SMNVEV (reference sequence). The CDR3 nucleotides read TGTGCCAGCAGTCCCTACTTAGCGGGTGTTCCCTACGAGCAGTACTTC. Amino acids: CASSPYLAGVPYEQYF.

Points on this clonotype: At one boundary the junction diverges from the germline segment, which might be a read error. The chain employs TRBV2 and TRBJ2-3; no reliable D call. The CDR3 extends over 15 amino acids. Germline CDR1 and CDR2: SNHLY and FYNNEI. As DNA, the CDR3 is TGTGCCACCAGTGATTTGCTGGCCAGCACAGATACGCAGTATTTT. Its translation is CATSDLLASTDTQYF.

This clonotype was picked up many times. The rearrangement uses TRBV2 and TRBJ2-1, with D unresolved. The V gene lost 1 base and the J gene lost 6 bases, with 16 bases spanning the gap. The germline V gene encodes CDR1 SNHLY and CDR2 FYNNEI. The CDR3 is 16 amino acids. The DNA of the CDR3 is TGTGCCAGCAGTGAAGATCGGCTCTCCCCTGGCAATGAGCAGTTCTTC. Amino acid sequence: CASSEDRLSPGNEQFF.

This clonotype has ten or more counts. The V and J genes are TRBV6-2 or TRBV6-3 and TRBJ2-7, with 12 bases fitting TRBD2. This CDR3 is built from 14 residues. V was pared by 8 bases and J by 6 bases, with 8 bases of the junction left unmatched. Germline V gives CDR1 MNHEY, CDR2 SVGEGT. The CDR3 DNA is TGTGCCAGCGGAGCCCGGGGACTAGCGGGCGAGCAGTACTTC. Its protein is CASGARGLAGEQYF.

This clonotype came up many times. The chain combines TRBV18 with TRBJ1-1; D perhaps matches TRBD1 (6 bases). From germline, CDR1 is KGHSH and CDR2 LQKENI. The length of the CDR3 is 13 residues. V lost 8 bases and J 1 base, leaving 11 bases between the germline ends. The CDR3 sequence: CASQRQANTEAFF. The CDR3 nucleotides are TGTGCCAGCCAAAGACAGGCGAACACTGAAGCTTTCTTT.

This clonotype was counted ten times or more. This sequence joins TRBV2 and TRBJ2-3; D unresolved. The V end was cut by 6 bases, the J end by 6 bases, with 19 bases between. CDR1 and CDR2 from the germline V gene are SNHLY and FYNNEI. The CDR3 totals 15 residues. The CDR3 coding sequence is TGTGCCAGCAGCCCTAAAACCCCCGATCCGGATACGCAGTATTTT. Translated, it gives CASSPKTPDPDTQYF.

This clonotype was seen many times. This chain links TRBV3-1 with TRBJ1-2; no reliable D call. This CDR3 is built from 13 residues. The V end was cut by 0 bases, the J end by 4 bases, with 6 bases between. Per the germline V gene, CDR1 is LGHDT and CDR2 is YNNKEL (reference sequence). The CDR3 sequence: CASSQEAVYGYTF. In DNA form, the CDR3 reads TGTGCCAGCAGCCAAGAGGCAGTCTATGGCTACACCTTC. Full variable domain (outside the CDR3, taken from reference TRBV3-1 and TRBJ1-2): DTAVSQTPKYLVTQMGNDKSIKCEQNLGHDTMYWYKQDSKKFLKIMFSYNNKELIINETVPNRFSPKSPDKAHLNLHINSLELGDSAVYFCASSQEAVYGYTFGSGTRLTVV.

This clonotype was detected ten times or more. This rearrangement joins TRBV30 to TRBJ1-5; D is possibly TRBD1 (5 bases). Looked up from germline, CDR1 is GTSNPN and CDR2 is SVGIG (reference sequence). This CDR3 is 13 amino acids long. V was cut by 2 bases and J by 3 bases, with 8 bases left in between. The CDR3 region is CAWSKQDNQPQHF. DNA of the CDR3: TGTGCCTGGAGTAAACAGGACAATCAGCCCCAGCATTTT.

This clonotype was seen at least ten times. The CDR3 DNA reads as TGTGCCTGGAGTGCCAAAGAGACCCAGTACTTC. Its protein is CAWSAKETQYF. V gene TRBV30 combines with J gene TRBJ2-5; D is unclear. CDR1 and CDR2 (germline): GTSNPN, SVGIG (reference sequence). V was pared by 1 base and J by 3 bases, with 3 bases between. This CDR3 is 11 amino acids long.